This T cell receptor beta chain was captured by sequencing in a study of T-cell reconstitution after alpha-beta-depleted transplantation in children. Points from the study as a whole: In some patients, recipient T cells and intrathymic progenitors surviving conditioning explained high day-60 diversity. T-cell numbers and diversity, one year after transplant, stemmed largely from T cells that were newly produced. About two months after transplant, alpha-beta T cells reportedly came from several hundred expanded graft clones.

Preparing the TCRbeta library involved the use of unique molecular identifiers. TCRdb independently ran MiXCR on the PCR reads; one entry per CDR3 protein. Of about 1,000,000 distinct CDR3 sequences in the sample, roughly 29% were seen once. V lost 5 bases, J lost 3 bases, and 20 bases lay in between. Germline values: CDR1 MNHEY, CDR2 SMNVEV (reference sequence). CDR3 length: 16 residues. To note about this clonotype: The antigen remains unidentified.

The sequence was obtained from a boy younger than two who had a stem cell transplant for SCID, so the T cells may come from the graft donor. Sequencing used PBMCs, mostly from graft donor cells, obtained 360 days after TCRalphabeta/CD19-depleted stem cell transplant. The V call is TRBV27, the J call TRBJ2-7, with D maybe TRBD2 (5 bases). CDR3 DNA sequence: TGTGCCAGCAGTCCCCTTTTCGGCGGGTGGGACTACGAGCAGTACTTC. This translates into CASSPLFGGWDYEQYF.